These 5 T cell receptor beta chains share one sample of origin, sequenced in a study of blood T cell repertoires in COVID-19 (dated by TCRdb to about 2020). The protocol used for the library was the immunoSEQ multiplex PCR assay. Not all clones reach the TCRdb copy of this immuneACCESS table, which keeps in-frame sequences only. Checked studies attribute under half of the gap to unresolved V genes and leave the rest unexplained. For this sample the table gives over 400,000 clones, of which approximately 85% were detected only once. Jointly, the top ten make up 3% to 4% of the sample. Sample: peripheral blood. Receptors originate from a human donor in a cohort sampled during active COVID-19.

The chain employs TRBV4-3 and TRBJ2-1; 8 positions agree with TRBD2. The V segment lost 0 bases and the J segment 5 bases; nucleotides outside the gene matches: 9. The CDR3 spans 17 residues. Germline V gene data show CDR1 as LGHNA and CDR2 as YSLEER. CDR3 amino acids: CASSQDLRLAGDNEQFF. The CDR3, as DNA: TGCGCCAGCAGCCAAGATTTGAGGCTAGCGGGTGACAATGAGCAGTTCTTC.

The gene calls are TRBV5-8 and TRBJ1-5; D uncertain. With 5 bases removed from V and 3 bases from J, the gap between germline ends came to 15 bases. This CDR3 comprises 15 residues. Germline V gene sequence: CDR1 SGHTS, CDR2 YDEGEE. The CDR3 reads CASSFDNDDNQPQHF. DNA of the CDR3: TGTGCCAGCAGTTTCGACAACGATGACAATCAGCCCCAGCATTTT.

The chain carries TRBV18 and TRBJ1-4; tentatively, D is TRBD1 (5 bases). This CDR3 has 15 amino acids. Germline V CDR1 and CDR2: KGHSH, LQKENI. Trimming took 2 bases from V and 8 from J, leaving 15 bases between them. As DNA, the CDR3 is TGTGCCAGCTCACCAGGAGGGACGGTGGGGGAAAAACTGTTTTTT. Amino acids: CASSPGGTVGEKLFF.

This chain connects TRBV11-3 to TRBJ2-7; TRBD2 aligns across 8 bases. Germline-derived CDR1 and CDR2 are SGHNT and YENEEA. The CDR3 is 15 residues long. J gave up 6 bases and V 0 bases, and 7 bases lay outside the gene matches. The CDR3 protein is CASSLDREGSGEQYF. CDR3 sequence (DNA): TGTGCCAGCAGCTTAGATCGGGAGGGAAGTGGCGAGCAGTACTTC. Combining the CDR3 with reference TRBV11-3 and TRBJ2-7 gives the whole variable domain EAGVVQSPRYKIIEKKQPVAFWCNPISGHNTLYWYLQNLGQGPELLIRYENEEAVDDSQLPKDRFSAERLKGVDSTLKIQPAELGDSAVYLCASSLDREGSGEQYFGPGTRLTVT.

The V call is TRBV5-1, the J call TRBJ1-1; unclear D gene. V was pared by 2 bases and J by 9 bases, with 17 bases between. CDR3 length: 14 residues. CDR1 is SGHRS, CDR2 YFSETQ, per germline. The CDR3 DNA reads as TGCGCCAGCAGCTTAAACAGCCGAGAAACTCAAGCTTTCTTT. Protein: CASSLNSRETQAFF.